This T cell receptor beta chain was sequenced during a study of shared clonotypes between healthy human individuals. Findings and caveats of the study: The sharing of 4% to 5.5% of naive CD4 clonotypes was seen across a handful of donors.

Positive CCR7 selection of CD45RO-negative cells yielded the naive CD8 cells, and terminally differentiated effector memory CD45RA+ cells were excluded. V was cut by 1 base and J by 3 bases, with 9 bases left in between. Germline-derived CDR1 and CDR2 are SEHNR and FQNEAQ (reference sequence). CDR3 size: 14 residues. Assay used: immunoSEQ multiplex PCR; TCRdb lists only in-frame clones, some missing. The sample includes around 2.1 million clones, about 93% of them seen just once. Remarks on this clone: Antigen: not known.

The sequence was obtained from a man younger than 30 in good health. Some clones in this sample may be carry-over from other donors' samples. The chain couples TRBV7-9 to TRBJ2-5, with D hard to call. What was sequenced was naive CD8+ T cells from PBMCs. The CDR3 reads CASSLESWEETQYF. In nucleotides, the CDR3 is TGTGCCAGCAGCTTAGAGAGCTGGGAAGAGACCCAGTACTTC.